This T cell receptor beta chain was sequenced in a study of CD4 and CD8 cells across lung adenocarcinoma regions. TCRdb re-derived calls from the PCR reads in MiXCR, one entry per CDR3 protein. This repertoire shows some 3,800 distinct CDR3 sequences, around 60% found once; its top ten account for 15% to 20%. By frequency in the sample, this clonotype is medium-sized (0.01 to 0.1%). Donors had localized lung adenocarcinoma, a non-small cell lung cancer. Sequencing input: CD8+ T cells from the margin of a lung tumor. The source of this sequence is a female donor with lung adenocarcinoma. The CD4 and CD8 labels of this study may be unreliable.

In DNA, the CDR3 is TGTGCCAGCAGTCTGACAGGTTCCTATCAGCCCCAGCATTTT. It codes for CASSLTGSYQPQHF. The V call is TRBV6-1, the J call TRBJ1-5, with TRBD1 as a possible D gene (6 bases). Trimming shortened V by 5 bases and J by 5 bases, and 13 bases separated the two germline ends. CDR1 is MNHNS and CDR2 is SASEGT in the germline V gene. This CDR3 region has 14 residues.